A selection of T cell receptor beta chains follows, all from one sample in a study of T cell responses to AZD1222 COVID-19 vaccine. Repertoires were generated with immunoSEQ multiplex PCR, while TCRdb's copy carries only in-frame clones and drops some. The data contain over 100,000 clones, more than 75% of them singletons. The source was peripheral blood, collected on day 0 of AZD1222 vaccination. The receptors come from an adult in good health. Both conserved end residues are part of each CDR3. D genes are given only for firm matches. Size is omitted from some rows. Given values are once, few, many or a class for expanded clones.

V	D	J	size	DNA	CDR3
TRBV4-3	.	TRBJ1-1	.	TGCGCCAGCAGCCGGAAGTTGAAGGACACTGAAGCTTTCTTT	CASSRKLKDTEAFF
TRBV12-3/TRBV12-4	TRBD1	TRBJ1-1	once	TGTGCCAGCATGGGCAGGGGGCTTCCTGAAGCTTTCTTT	CASMGRGLPEAFF
TRBV18	TRBD1	TRBJ2-7	few	TGTGCCAGCTCCCCAGGGACAGGGGGGGAGGACGAGCAGTACTTC	CASSPGTGGEDEQYF
TRBV30	.	TRBJ2-7	.	TGTGCCTGGAGTGTCGATGATAATGGGGTGGGAGAGCAGTACTTC	CAWSVDDNGVGEQYF
TRBV7-2	.	TRBJ1-1	few	TGTGCCAGCAGCCTAGTTCAGGGGAACACTGAAGCTTTCTTT	CASSLVQGNTEAFF
TRBV12-5	TRBD2	TRBJ2-7	.	TGTGCTAGTGGTTTGGTACTATGGCGGGAGGGGCAGTACTTC	CASGLVLWREGQYF
TRBV5-1	.	TRBJ2-5	.	TGCGCCAGCAGCTTGTTGATGGAAGAGACCCAGTACTTC	CASSLLMEETQYF
TRBV30	.	TRBJ1-2	once	TGTGCCTGGAGTGTAATTTTAGGGGCCGGGGGTGGCTACACCTTC	CAWSVILGAGGGYTF
TRBV7-3	.	TRBJ1-2	.	TGTGCCAGCAGCCCCGGGCCGGCAGAAAGTGATGGCTACACCTTC	CASSPGPAESDGYTF
TRBV2	.	TRBJ1-5	few	TGTGCCAGCAGCCAGTACGGTCGCAATCAGCCCCAGCATTTT	CASSQYGRNQPQHF
TRBV4-3	TRBD2	TRBJ2-1	.	TGCGCCAGCAGCCGAGGAGTGGAGCTAGCGGGGGGGTCCTACAATGAGCAGTTCTTC	CASSRGVELAGGSYNEQFF
TRBV12-3/TRBV12-4	.	TRBJ2-1	.	TGTGCCAGCAGTTCCACAGGCAATGAGCAGTTCTTC	CASSSTGNEQFF
TRBV2	.	TRBJ2-7	.	TGTGCCAGCAGTGAATGGCGAAACTACGAGCAGTACTTC	CASSEWRNYEQYF
TRBV15	TRBD1	TRBJ1-2	.	TGTGCCACCAGCAAGGACAGGGGACATGGCTACACCTTC	CATSKDRGHGYTF
TRBV27	.	TRBJ2-7	.	TGTGCCAGCAGAGAACAGTCTTCGAGCTCCTACGAGCAGTACTTC	CASREQSSSSYEQYF
TRBV27	TRBD1	TRBJ1-1	.	TGTGCCAGCAGTCCCAACAGGGGGTGGAACACTGAAGCTTTCTTT	CASSPNRGWNTEAFF
TRBV24-1	TRBD1	TRBJ2-4	.	TGTGCCACCAGTGATGCAACAGGGGGTGCGTTTGGTACCAAAAACATTCAGTACTTC	CATSDATGGAFGTKNIQYF
TRBV9	.	TRBJ2-1	.	TGTGCCAGCAGCTCTCACGGGGATTCAGGGGAGCAGTTCTTC	CASSSHGDSGEQFF
TRBV11-2	TRBD1	TRBJ2-3	once	TGTGCCAGCAGTCTAAGGGGGACAGGTCCCATAGATACGCAGTATTTT	CASSLRGTGPIDTQYF
TRBV11-2	.	TRBJ2-7	few	TGTGCCAGCAGCTGGTACTCCACGGCCACCTACGAGCAGTACTTC	CASSWYSTATYEQYF
TRBV28	.	TRBJ2-5	.	TGTGCCACACAAGGGGTGGAGACCCAGTACTTC	CATQGVETQYF
TRBV3-1/TRBV3-2	TRBD1	TRBJ2-3	.	TGTGCCAGCAGCAGTGGGGACAGGGAATGGACAGATACGCAGTATTTT	CASSSGDREWTDTQYF
TRBV29-1	.	TRBJ1-2	.	TGCAGCGTACAGGCCTACCCTAACTATGGCTACACCTTC	CSVQAYPNYGYTF
TRBV2	.	TRBJ1-3	.	TGTGCCAGCAGTCGGGGGGTCCAGGGAAACACCATATATTTT	CASSRGVQGNTIYF
TRBV5-1	.	TRBJ2-1	once	TGCGCCAGCAGCTTGGTTAGCGGCTCCTACAATGAGCAGTTCTTC	CASSLVSGSYNEQFF
TRBV28	.	TRBJ2-5	.	TGTGCCAGCAGTTTATTGACCAACCAAGAGACCCAGTACTTC	CASSLLTNQETQYF
TRBV19	.	TRBJ1-6	few	TGTGCCAGTGAGCTGGGGTCCGGGACCTATAATTCACCCCTCCACTTT	CASELGSGTYNSPLHF
TRBV30	.	TRBJ1-1	.	TGTGCCTGGAGTGCAGGGACGGACACTGAAGCTTTCTTT	CAWSAGTDTEAFF
TRBV4-2	TRBD1	TRBJ2-7	.	TGTGCCAGCAGCCAAAGTACAGGGGCCCACGAGCAGTACTTC	CASSQSTGAHEQYF
TRBV11-2	.	TRBJ2-7	few	TGTGCCAGCAGCTTGTCAGCCTACGAGCAGTACTTC	CASSLSAYEQYF
TRBV7-9	TRBD1	TRBJ2-7	.	TGTGCCAGCAGCTCGGACAGGGGGCACTACGAGCAGTACTTC	CASSSDRGHYEQYF
TRBV15	TRBD1	TRBJ2-1	.	TGTGCCACCAGCGGGGGACAGGGTTTTTACAATGAGCAGTTCTTC	CATSGGQGFYNEQFF
TRBV9	.	TRBJ1-6	.	TGTGCCAGCAAAAATGATAATTCACCCCTCCACTTT	CASKNDNSPLHF
TRBV30	TRBD1	TRBJ2-7	.	TGTGCCTGGAGTCCCCCTCAGACAGGGGGGTCCTTTGAGCAGTACTTC	CAWSPPQTGGSFEQYF
TRBV3-1/TRBV3-2	.	TRBJ2-7	.	TGTGCCAGCAGCTGGACGGGTTTTAACTACGAGCAGTACTTC	CASSWTGFNYEQYF